The 29 T cell receptor beta chains reported below all come from one sample, sequenced in a study of prognosis after radiotherapy for stage I lung cancer. Genomic DNA was the source, and TCR beta CDR3 was amplified from it by two-round multiplex PCR. Primers specific to each TRBV and TRBJ gene were used in first-round PCR. TCRdb redid the calling of the multiplex PCR reads with MiXCR, one entry per CDR3 protein. The table includes about 32,000 distinct CDR3 sequences, approximately 46% detected once. This specimen consisted of PBMCs, obtained before or after stereotactic body radiation therapy (not recorded which). The receptors here all came from a donor over 45 with non-small cell lung cancer.

This clonotype has at least ten counts. The chain carries TRBV27 and TRBJ2-7; TRBD2 aligns across 11 bases. The CDR3 is 21 amino acids. Germline CDR1 is MNHEY and CDR2 is SMNVEV (reference sequence). Trimming at V came to 5 bases and at J to 2 bases, leaving 23 bases not matched to a gene. The CDR3 DNA sequence: TGTGCCAGCAGTCGGCAGGCCCCACTAGCGGGAGATTTAATATTGGCCTACGAGCAGTACTTC. Translation: CASSRQAPLAGDLILAYEQYF.

This clonotype was found a few times. This could be a read error, since a much larger clone is one nucleotide away. The CDR3 is CASSFNVNTEAFF. CDR3 DNA: TGTGCCAGCAGTTTCAACGTAAACACTGAAGCTTTCTTT. The chain uses TRBV12-3 or TRBV12-4 and TRBJ1-1; D remains ambiguous. V lost 3 bases to trimming and J lost 2 bases, with 7 bases between them. This CDR3 is built from 13 residues.

The chain recombines TRBV7-8 with TRBJ1-5; no definite D call. Trimming took off 2 bases at V and 5 bases at J, with 10 bases between the two ends. CDR3 length equals 14 residues. Germline V gene sequence: CDR1 SGHVS, CDR2 FQNEAQ. CDR3 DNA sequence: TGTGCCAGCAGCTTATGGGGAAAAGATCAGCCCCAGCATTTT. This codes for CASSLWGKDQPQHF.

At least ten counts were recorded for this clonotype. The chain recombines TRBV12-3 or TRBV12-4 with TRBJ2-6; 9 bases line up with TRBD1. V shed 1 base, J shed 4 bases, and the junction held 8 bases outside the gene matches. The CDR3 is 18 amino acids. CDR3 nucleotide sequence: TGTGCCAGCAGTTTAGGCCGATACAGGGGGCTCGGGGCCAACGTCCTGACTTTC. Amino acids: CASSLGRYRGLGANVLTF.

Remarks on this clonotype: An end of the junction does not agree with germline; a read error may underlie this. The chain recombines TRBV12-3 or TRBV12-4 with TRBJ2-1, with 10 nucleotides matching TRBD2. This CDR3 is built from 16 residues. The CDR3 DNA is TGTTCCAGCAGTCCTGCCGGGACTAGCGTGTACAATGAGCAGTTCTTC. As protein: CSSSPAGTSVYNEQFF.

This clonotype showed up many times. The chain has TRBV4-2 and TRBJ2-2; the D call may be TRBD1 or TRBD2 (6 bases each). Germline V CDR1 and CDR2: LGHNA, YNFKEQ. This CDR3 region has 19 residues. Trimming left V 6 bases short and J 3 bases short, with 26 bases between. CDR3 sequence: CASSPPFYRVKRDTGELFF. DNA for the CDR3: TGTGCCAGCAGTCCTCCATTTTACAGGGTGAAGCGGGACACCGGGGAGCTGTTTTTT.

The V call is TRBV7-2, the J call TRBJ1-3; D is undetermined. Germline CDR1 and CDR2: SGHTA and FQGNSA. V lost 6 bases to trimming and J lost 0 bases, with 9 bases between them. This CDR3 contains 14 residues. CDR3 nucleotides: TGTGCCAGCAGTTTGGACCGCTCTGGAAACACCATATATTTT. This encodes CASSLDRSGNTIYF.

This clonotype was counted once. The chain has TRBV20-1 and TRBJ1-3; D call uncertain. The CDR3 has 13 residues. Germline CDR1 and CDR2: DFQATT and SNEGSKA (reference sequence). Deletions cut 5 bases from V and 1 base from J, with 9 bases between. This CDR3 is CSAPVGSGNTIYF. Written as DNA, the CDR3 is TGCAGTGCTCCAGTCGGGTCTGGAAACACCATATATTTT.

This clonotype is judged medium-sized. The J gene is TRBJ2-1, the V gene TRBV6-1; D is possibly TRBD2 (5 bases). V lost 6 bases and J lost 4, with 16 bases in between. Germline V gives CDR1 MNHNS, CDR2 SASEGT. This CDR3 spans 15 amino acids. CDR3 protein: CASSPSAAKYNEQFF. The CDR3 coding sequence is TGTGCCAGCAGCCCCTCAGCGGCCAAATACAATGAGCAGTTCTTC.

Remarks on this clonotype: With a much larger clone just one base away, this may be a read error. The V call is TRBV5-4, the J call TRBJ2-1; maybe TRBD2 (6 bases). Germline V gene data show CDR1 as SGHNT and CDR2 as YYREEE (reference sequence). The CDR3 covers 17 residues. The CDR3 coding sequence is TGTGCCAGCAGCCCTGTCGGGGGAGCCAGCTCCTACAATGAGCGGTTCTTC. Translating gives CASSPVGGASSYNERFF.

In its sample, this clonotype was seen many times. The rearrangement uses TRBV11-3 and TRBJ2-1, with TRBD2 matching over 8 bases. V lost 5 bases to trimming and J lost 6 bases; unmatched junction nucleotides: 18. Germline loops: CDR1 SGHNT, CDR2 YENEEA. The CDR3 has 18 residues. The CDR3 DNA follows: TGTGCCAGCAGCGGCAGATATCCGAGCGGGAGATCCCCCAATGAGCAGTTCTTC. Protein: CASSGRYPSGRSPNEQFF. The full variable domain, its missing parts supplied by reference TRBV11-3 and TRBJ2-1, is EAGVVQSPRYKIIEKKQPVAFWCNPISGHNTLYWYLQNLGQGPELLIRYENEEAVDDSQLPKDRFSAERLKGVDSTLKIQPAELGDSAVYLCASSGRYPSGRSPNEQFFGPGTRLTVL.

This clonotype occurred many times. The V and J genes are TRBV2 and TRBJ2-5; no clear D. CDR3 length: 15 amino acids. CDR1 and CDR2 (germline): SNHLY, FYNNEI. Trimming removed 0 bases at V and 5 bases at J, with 13 bases between. CDR3: CASSEAVAGDETQYF. The CDR3 DNA follows: TGTGCCAGCAGTGAAGCGGTGGCCGGAGATGAGACCCAGTACTTC.

The V call is TRBV11-2, the J call TRBJ2-7; 8 nucleotides match TRBD1. Germline V gene sequence: CDR1 SGHAT, CDR2 FQNNGV. Trimming cost V 4 bases and J 1 base; bases outside gene matches: 6. The CDR3 has 15 residues. This CDR3 is CASSWGQAGSYEQYF. The DNA of the CDR3 is TGTGCCAGCAGCTGGGGACAGGCTGGATCCTACGAGCAGTACTTC. Full variable domain (rest looked up from reference TRBV11-2 and TRBJ2-7): EAGVAQSPRYKIIEKRQSVAFWCNPISGHATLYWYQQILGQGPKLLIQFQNNGVVDDSQLPKDRFSAERLKGVDSTLKIQPAKLEDSAVYLCASSWGQAGSYEQYFGPGTRLTVT.

This clonotype was counted at least ten times. The chain employs TRBV5-6 and TRBJ2-7; TRBD2 aligns across 8 bases. This CDR3 has 15 residues. Germline values: CDR1 SGHDT, CDR2 YYEEEE. Trimming removed 6 bases from V and 4 bases from J; junction bases left unmatched: 12. The CDR3 spells CASTQSGRVVYEQYF. CDR3 in DNA: TGTGCCAGCACCCAAAGCGGGAGAGTCGTTTACGAGCAGTACTTC.

Within the sample, this clonotype is medium-sized (0.01 to 0.1%). V gene TRBV20-1 combines with J gene TRBJ1-2, with D uncertain. V gave up 3 bases and J gave up 3 bases, with 17 bases separating them. Germline lookup yields CDR1 DFQATT and CDR2 SNEGSKA (reference sequence). CDR3 length: 15 amino acids. This chain's CDR3 is CSASSPGEGYYGYTF. CDR3 in DNA: TGCAGTGCTAGTAGTCCCGGGGAGGGATACTATGGCTACACCTTC.

The J gene is TRBJ2-4, the V gene TRBV19; D remains unclear. The germline CDR1 and CDR2 sequences are LNHDA and SQIVND (reference sequence). This CDR3 is 14 amino acids long. V shed 3 bases and J shed 8 bases, with 14 bases lying between them. CDR3 in amino acids: CASSMGCGAYIQYF. The CDR3 bases are TGTGCCAGTAGTATGGGGTGTGGCGCCTACATTCAGTACTTC.

Many counts were recorded for this clonotype. The chain links TRBV10-3 to TRBJ1-1; D gene uncertain. Germline-derived CDR1 and CDR2 are ENHRY and SYGVKD. This CDR3 is 13 amino acids long. V was shortened by 0 bases and J by 8 bases, with 10 bases between the two germline ends. The CDR3 DNA sequence: TGTGCCATCAGTGAGTCGAATGAAATGGAAGCTTTCTTT. Protein product: CAISESNEMEAFF.

A note on this clonotype: A clone one base away is much larger, so this may be a read error. Since the CDR3 does not end with the conserved phenylalanine or tryptophan, this likely comes from a read error. V usage is TRBV28 and J usage is TRBJ2-1; 8 positions match TRBD2. V shed 4 bases, J shed 2 bases, and the junction held 7 bases outside the gene matches. Per the germline V gene, CDR1 is MDHEN and CDR2 is SYDVKM. This CDR3 is 16 amino acids long. The DNA for the CDR3 is TGTGCCAGCAGTTCCGACCAGCGGGGGACCTACAATGAGCAGTTCTTA. The encoded protein is CASSSDQRGTYNEQFL.

Ten or more counts support this clonotype. The CDR3 spells CASSLPLEGLVHEQFF. CDR3 DNA: TGTGCCAGCAGCTTACCTTTGGAGGGACTAGTCCATGAGCAGTTCTTC. V gene TRBV7-9 combines with J gene TRBJ2-1; the match to TRBD2 covers 8 bases. The CDR3 totals 16 residues. Germline loops: CDR1 SEHNR, CDR2 FQNEAQ (reference sequence). The V gene end was trimmed by 2 bases and the J gene end by 8 bases; junction bases not matched to a gene: 11. Complete variable domain (other parts from reference TRBV7-9 and TRBJ2-1): DTGVSQNPRHKITKRGQNVTFRCDPISEHNRLYWYRQTLGQGPEFLTYFQNEAQLEKSRLLSDRFSAERPKGSFSTLEIQRTEQGDSAMYLCASSLPLEGLVHEQFFGPGTRLTVL.

Many counts were recorded for this clonotype. The chain uses TRBV28 and TRBJ2-7; 7 bases line up with TRBD2. The CDR3 is 16 residues long. Trimming at V came to 1 base and at J to 1 base, leaving 7 bases not matched to a gene. Germline values: CDR1 MDHEN, CDR2 SYDVKM. The CDR3 region has the DNA TGTGCCAGCAGTTTATCGGCGGGGGTCAAATCCTACGAGCAGTACTTC. Its protein is CASSLSAGVKSYEQYF.

This clonotype was observed many times. The chain uses TRBV3-1 and TRBJ2-4; 7 bases are a match to TRBD2. The CDR3 runs 18 residues. V gave up 1 base and J gave up 1 base; unmatched junction bases: 10. Germline V lookup: CDR1 LGHDT, CDR2 YNNKEL (reference sequence). This CDR3 reads CASSQGPGLPWAKNIQYF. The CDR3 bases are TGTGCCAGCAGCCAAGGGCCGGGACTACCGTGGGCCAAAAACATTCAGTACTTC.

This clonotype is medium-sized (0.01 to 0.1%). The chain combines TRBV6-1 with TRBJ2-1, with D perhaps TRBD1 (6 bases). The germline V and J ends were trimmed by 3 bases and 2 bases, with 11 bases remaining between them. The CDR3 totals 15 residues. Germline V CDR1 and CDR2: MNHNS, SASEGT. CDR3 coding DNA: TGTGCCAGCAGTGACCAGACAGGAGCCTACAATGAGCAGTTCTTC. It is translated as CASSDQTGAYNEQFF.

This clonotype was seen many times. This chain joins TRBV14 and TRBJ2-1; D call uncertain. The CDR3 length is 13 residues. Trimming took off 5 bases at V and 8 bases at J, with 13 bases between the two ends. The germline gives CDR1 SGHDN, CDR2 FVKESK. CDR3 loop: CASSGGVADEQFF. For the CDR3, the DNA is TGTGCCAGCAGCGGCGGCGTGGCCGATGAGCAGTTCTTC.

A note on this clonotype: A far larger clone is only one base removed, so a read error is likely. DNA of the CDR3: TGTGCCAGCATTCTAGTACCAGGGGGAAATGGCTACACCTTC. It yields the protein CASILVPGGNGYTF. The chain links TRBV14 to TRBJ1-2; 7 bases map to TRBD1. CDR1 SGHDN and CDR2 FVKESK come from the germline V gene. J gave up 6 bases and V 7 bases, and 11 bases lay outside the gene matches. The CDR3 spans 14 residues.

This clonotype ranks as medium-sized. V usage is TRBV6-2 or TRBV6-3 and J usage is TRBJ2-2; D may be TRBD1 or TRBD2 (6 bases each). The germline V gene has CDR1 MNHEY and CDR2 SVGEGT. Between the trimmed V and J ends, which lost 10 bases and 0 bases, there was a span of 24 bases. CDR3 length equals 18 residues. The CDR3 is CAIPGGVQGLPNTGELFF. For the CDR3, the DNA is TGTGCCATCCCAGGAGGGGTCCAGGGGCTCCCGAACACCGGGGAGCTGTTTTTT.

Regarding this clonotype: With only one base between it and a far larger clone, this is likely a read error. The gene calls are TRBV28 and TRBJ2-1, with 7 bases aligning to TRBD1. The CDR3 runs to 15 residues. After removal of 5 bases from V and 10 bases from J, the junction contained 14 bases not matched to a gene. From germline, CDR1 is MDHEN and CDR2 SYDVKM. The CDR3 loop is CASSPGGQTNYEQFF. The CDR3, as DNA: TGTGCCAGCAGTCCTGGGGGACAGACAAACTACGAGCAGTTCTTC.

J is TRBJ2-5 and V is TRBV4-1; D unclear. The ends were cut back, 3 bases at V and 2 bases at J, with 25 bases in the middle. The CDR3 length is 19 residues. Germline CDR1 MGHRA, CDR2 YSYEKL. Here the CDR3 DNA reads TGCGCCAGCAGCCAGGATTCCTTCTCCGTAGCTGGGGTACAAGAGACCCAGTACTTC. Translation gives CASSQDSFSVAGVQETQYF.

Remarks on this clonotype: A far larger clone is one nucleotide away, so this likely arose from a read error. This sequence joins TRBV5-1 and TRBJ2-5; the D call may be TRBD1 or TRBD2 (5 bases each). The J call may be in error: the DNA end matches TRBJ2-4 better. CDR1 and CDR2 (germline): SGHRS, YFSETQ. This CDR3 comprises 13 residues. CDR3: CASSPGPVVIQYF. DNA for the CDR3: TGCGCCAGCAGCCCGGGGCCGGTCGTCATTCAGTACTTC.

Many counts were recorded for this clonotype. The genes are TRBV10-2 and TRBJ2-5; D is possibly TRBD2 (6 bases). Germline CDR1 WSHSY, CDR2 SAAADI. V was clipped by 2 bases and J by 2 bases, with 12 bases between them. The CDR3 length is 15 residues. The CDR3 here is CASSEMGTLQETQYF. The DNA for the CDR3 is TGCGCCAGCAGTGAGATGGGGACTCTACAAGAGACCCAGTACTTC.